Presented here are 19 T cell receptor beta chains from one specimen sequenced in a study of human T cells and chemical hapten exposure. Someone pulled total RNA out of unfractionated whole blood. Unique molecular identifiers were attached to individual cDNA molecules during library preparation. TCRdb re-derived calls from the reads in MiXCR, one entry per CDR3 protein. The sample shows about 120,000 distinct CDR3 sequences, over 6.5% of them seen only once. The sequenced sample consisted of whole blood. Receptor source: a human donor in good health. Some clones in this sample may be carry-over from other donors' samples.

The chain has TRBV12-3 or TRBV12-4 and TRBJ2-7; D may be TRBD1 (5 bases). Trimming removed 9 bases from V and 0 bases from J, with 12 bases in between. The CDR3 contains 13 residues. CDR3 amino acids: CASRRGDSYEQYF. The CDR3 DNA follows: TGTGCCAGTAGAAGGGGCGACTCCTACGAGCAGTACTTC.

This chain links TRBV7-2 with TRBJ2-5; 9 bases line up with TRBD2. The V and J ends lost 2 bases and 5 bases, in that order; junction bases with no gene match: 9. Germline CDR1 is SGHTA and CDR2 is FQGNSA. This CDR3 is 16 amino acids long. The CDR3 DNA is TGTGCCAGCAGCTTACGGTGGCGGGGGGGCCTCGAGACCCAGTACTTC. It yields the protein CASSLRWRGGLETQYF.

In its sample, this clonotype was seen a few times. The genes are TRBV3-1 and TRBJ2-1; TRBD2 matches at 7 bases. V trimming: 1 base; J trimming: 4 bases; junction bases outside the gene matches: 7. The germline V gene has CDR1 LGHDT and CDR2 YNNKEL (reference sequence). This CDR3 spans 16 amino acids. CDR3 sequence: CASSQVGLAAYNEQFF. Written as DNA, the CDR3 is TGTGCCAGCAGCCAAGTGGGGCTAGCGGCTTACAATGAGCAGTTCTTC.

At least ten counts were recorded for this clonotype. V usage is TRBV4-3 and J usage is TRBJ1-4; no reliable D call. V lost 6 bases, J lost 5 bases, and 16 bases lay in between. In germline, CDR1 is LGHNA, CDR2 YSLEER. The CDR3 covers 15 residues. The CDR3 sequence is CASRRTTGKNEKLFF. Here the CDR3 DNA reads TGCGCCAGCAGACGGACTACGGGAAAAAATGAAAAACTGTTTTTT.

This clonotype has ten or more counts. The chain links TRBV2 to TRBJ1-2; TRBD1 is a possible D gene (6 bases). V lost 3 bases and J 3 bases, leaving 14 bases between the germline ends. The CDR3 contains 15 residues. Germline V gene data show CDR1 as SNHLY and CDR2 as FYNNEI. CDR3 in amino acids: CASSEGGSRDYGYTF. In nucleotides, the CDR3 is TGTGCCAGCAGTGAGGGGGGCTCACGGGACTATGGCTACACCTTC.

CDR3 sequence reads: CASSPGFRFTGELFF. The CDR3, as DNA: TGTGCCAGCAGTCCAGGTTTTCGATTCACCGGGGAGCTGTTTTTT. V and J are TRBV6-2 or TRBV6-3 and TRBJ2-2; no clear D gene. The germline V gene encodes CDR1 MNHEY and CDR2 SVGEGT. CDR3 size: 15 residues. Trimming left V 5 bases short and J 4 bases short, with 14 bases between.

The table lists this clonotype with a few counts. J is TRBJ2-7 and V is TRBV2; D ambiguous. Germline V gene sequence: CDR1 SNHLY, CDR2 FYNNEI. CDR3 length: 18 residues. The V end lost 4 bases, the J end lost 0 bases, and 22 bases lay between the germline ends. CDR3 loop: CASSVGQTLFEASYEQYF. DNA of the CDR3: TGTGCCAGCAGTGTAGGCCAGACCCTTTTTGAGGCCTCCTACGAGCAGTACTTC.

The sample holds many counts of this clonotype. The CDR3: CASSQGSGGYYEQYF. The CDR3 bases are TGTGCCAGCAGCCAAGGTAGCGGGGGGTACTACGAGCAGTACTTC. V gene TRBV3-1 combines with J gene TRBJ2-7, with 10 bases identical to TRBD2. Germline CDR1 is LGHDT and CDR2 is YNNKEL (reference sequence). With 1 base clipped from V and 3 bases from J, the junction kept 3 bases outside the gene matches. This CDR3 spans 15 amino acids.

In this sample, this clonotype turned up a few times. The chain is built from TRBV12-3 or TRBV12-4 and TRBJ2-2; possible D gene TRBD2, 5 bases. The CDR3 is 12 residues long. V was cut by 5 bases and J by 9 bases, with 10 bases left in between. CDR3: CASSPDFRELFF. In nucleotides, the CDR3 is TGTGCCAGCAGTCCGGACTTCCGGGAGCTGTTTTTT.

This CDR3 is CASSEGIGYEQYF. DNA for the CDR3: TGTGCCAGCAGCGAAGGGATCGGGTACGAGCAGTACTTC. This chain links TRBV9 with TRBJ2-7; no clear D gene. Germline V gene data show CDR1 as SGDLS and CDR2 as YYNGEE. V gave up 3 bases and J gave up 4 bases, with 11 bases separating them. This CDR3 has 13 residues.

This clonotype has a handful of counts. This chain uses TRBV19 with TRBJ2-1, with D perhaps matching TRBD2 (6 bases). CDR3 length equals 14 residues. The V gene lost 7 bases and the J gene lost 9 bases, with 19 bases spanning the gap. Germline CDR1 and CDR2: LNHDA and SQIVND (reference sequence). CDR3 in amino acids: CASIGGLGKGEQFF. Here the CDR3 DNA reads TGTGCCAGTATTGGGGGACTGGGGAAGGGTGAGCAGTTCTTC.

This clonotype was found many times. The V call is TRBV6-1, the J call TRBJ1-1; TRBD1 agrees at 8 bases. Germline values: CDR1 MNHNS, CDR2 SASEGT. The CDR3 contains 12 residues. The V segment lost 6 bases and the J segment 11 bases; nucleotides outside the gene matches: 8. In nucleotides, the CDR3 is TGTGCCAGCAGGGGGGACAGGATCGAGGCTTTCTTT. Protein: CASRGDRIEAFF.

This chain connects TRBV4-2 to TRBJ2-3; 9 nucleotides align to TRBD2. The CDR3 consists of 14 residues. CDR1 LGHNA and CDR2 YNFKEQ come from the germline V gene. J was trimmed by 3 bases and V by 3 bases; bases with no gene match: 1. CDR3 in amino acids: CASSQLAGTDTQYF. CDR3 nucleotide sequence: TGTGCCAGCAGCCAGCTAGCGGGGACAGATACGCAGTATTTT.

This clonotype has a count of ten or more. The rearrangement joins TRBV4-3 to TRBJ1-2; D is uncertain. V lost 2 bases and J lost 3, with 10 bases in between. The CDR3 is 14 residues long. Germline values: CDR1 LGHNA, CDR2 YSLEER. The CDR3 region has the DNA TGCGCCAGCAGCCAATCCCGGCAGGACTATGGCTACACCTTC. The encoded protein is CASSQSRQDYGYTF.

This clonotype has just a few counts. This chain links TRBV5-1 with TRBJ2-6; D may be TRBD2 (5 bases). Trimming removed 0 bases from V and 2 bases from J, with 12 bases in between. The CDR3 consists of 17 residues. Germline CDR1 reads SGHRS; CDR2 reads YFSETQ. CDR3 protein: CASSLVTGSTGANVLTF. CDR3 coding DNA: TGCGCCAGCAGCTTGGTGACTGGGAGTACTGGGGCCAACGTCCTGACTTTC.

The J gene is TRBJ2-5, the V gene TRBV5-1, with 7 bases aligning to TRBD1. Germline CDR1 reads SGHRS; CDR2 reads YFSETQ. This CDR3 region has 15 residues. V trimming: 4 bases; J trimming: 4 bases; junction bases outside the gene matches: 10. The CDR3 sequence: CASSPVRGSSETQYF. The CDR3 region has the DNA TGCGCCAGCAGCCCCGTCAGGGGGAGTTCAGAGACCCAGTACTTC.

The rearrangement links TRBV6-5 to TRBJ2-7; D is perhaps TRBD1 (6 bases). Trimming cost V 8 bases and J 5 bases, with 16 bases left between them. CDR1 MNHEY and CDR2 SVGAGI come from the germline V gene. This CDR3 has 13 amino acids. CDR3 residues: CASGPGTWNEQYF. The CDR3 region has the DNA TGTGCCAGCGGTCCCGGGACATGGAACGAGCAGTACTTC.

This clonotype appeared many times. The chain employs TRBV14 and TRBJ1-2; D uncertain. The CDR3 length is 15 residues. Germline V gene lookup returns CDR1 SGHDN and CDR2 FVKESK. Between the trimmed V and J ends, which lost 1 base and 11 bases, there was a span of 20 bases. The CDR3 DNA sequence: TGTGCCAGCAGCCAAGTCACCTTCCCCGGGCATCCGTACACCTTC. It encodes CASSQVTFPGHPYTF.

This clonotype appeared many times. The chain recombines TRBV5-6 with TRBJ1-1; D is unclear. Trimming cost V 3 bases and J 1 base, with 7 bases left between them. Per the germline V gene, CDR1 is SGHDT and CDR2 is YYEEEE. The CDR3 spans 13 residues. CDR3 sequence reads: CASSWRPNTEAFF. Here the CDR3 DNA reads TGTGCCAGCAGCTGGAGGCCGAACACTGAAGCTTTCTTT.